This T cell receptor (beta chain) was retrieved from a study of T cells in Graves' hyperthyroidism and ophthalmopathy. This clonotype was found a few times. TCR beta CDR3 regions were amplified from RNA. Using the HTBI primer set, a first-round RT-PCR was run on the TCR CDR3. TCRdb used MiXCR to reprocess the multiplex PCR reads, holding one entry per CDR3 protein. The table has about 350,000 distinct CDR3 sequences, around 13% seen once. With V trimmed by 5 bases and J by 9 bases, 15 bases remained unmatched. Germline CDR1 is MNHEY and CDR2 is SMNVEV (reference sequence). This CDR3 has 15 residues. The rearrangement links TRBV27 to TRBJ1-1; 7 positions match TRBD1. This TCR was recovered from a woman aged 40 to 49 with Graves' ophthalmopathy. The specimen was blood. This CDR3 reads CASSAGWTGKLKAFF. The CDR3, as DNA: TGTGCCAGCAGTGCGGGGTGGACAGGAAAATTAAAAGCTTTCTTT.